This TCR beta chain was documented in a study of T cells in Graves' hyperthyroidism and ophthalmopathy. Study information: Peripheral blood was acquired at first diagnosis, ahead of any therapy whatsoever. General study points: Ophthalmopathy and stable hyperthyroidism were separated by a 13 V-J model.

Template material for amplifying TCR beta CDR3 regions consisted of RNA transcripts. HTBI primers were used for first-round RT-PCR of the TCR CDR3. Each CDR3 protein is one row after TCRdb ran MiXCR on the multiplex PCR reads. The sample has hundreds of thousands of distinct CDR3 sequences; around 15% are singletons. The CDR3 totals 18 residues. Germline V gene data show CDR1 as SGHRS and CDR2 as YFSETQ. Trimming removed 4 bases from V and 4 bases from J; junction bases left unmatched: 15. This clonotype was seen ten or more times. The antigen remains undetermined. What was sequenced was blood. This TCR derives from a woman in her forties with Graves' hyperthyroidism. The chain couples TRBV5-1 to TRBJ2-5; 11 positions match TRBD2. CDR3 coding DNA: TGCGCCAGCAGCACCGGGACTAGCGGAGTAGGAGGATCAGAGACCCAGTACTTC. It is translated as CASSTGTSGVGGSETQYF.